These 11 T cell receptor beta chains came from one sample sequenced in a study of cytomegalovirus exposure and HLA in healthy donors. Data came from immunoSEQ multiplex PCR; TCRdb stores just in-frame clones and leaves some out. Here the sample spans 90,000 to 150,000 clones, roughly nine tenths being singletons. Material for sequencing was PBMCs. The receptors were gathered from a man aged 18 to 30 in good health and CMV-seropositive.

The chain couples TRBV7-9 to TRBJ1-1; D remains unclear. From germline, CDR1 is SEHNR and CDR2 FQNEAQ (reference sequence). The ends were cut back, 1 base at V and 6 bases at J, with 9 bases in the middle. The CDR3 extends over 13 amino acids. The CDR3 DNA reads TGTGCCAGCAGCTTAGGGGCATATCCTGAAGCTTTCTTT. It encodes CASSLGAYPEAFF.

J is TRBJ1-5 and V is TRBV7-2; D may be TRBD1 (6 bases). The CDR3 has 15 residues. Germline values: CDR1 SGHTA, CDR2 FQGNSA. V shed 4 bases and J shed 5 bases, with 15 bases lying between them. This chain's CDR3 is CASSWGRRADQPQHF. The CDR3 coding sequence is TGTGCCAGCAGCTGGGGGCGCAGGGCGGATCAGCCCCAGCATTTT.

This clone was observed once. The chain employs TRBV5-1 and TRBJ1-1, with TRBD1 as a possible D gene (5 bases). The CDR3 is 14 residues long. The V end was cut by 0 bases, the J end by 10 bases, with 16 bases between. Germline V lookup: CDR1 SGHRS, CDR2 YFSETQ. As DNA, the CDR3 is TGCGCCAGCAGCTTGGGCCAGGGCATCTCGTCAGCTTTCTTT. Amino acids: CASSLGQGISSAFF. Full variable domain (remainder filled in from reference TRBV5-1 and TRBJ1-1): KAGVTQTPRYLIKTRGQQVTLSCSPISGHRSVSWYQQTPGQGLQFLFEYFSETQRNKGNFPGRFSGRQFSNSRSEMNVSTLELGDSALYLCASSLGQGISSAFFGQGTRLTVV.

The chain uses TRBV5-6 and TRBJ1-4, with D tentatively TRBD1 (6 bases). Germline lookup yields CDR1 SGHDT and CDR2 YYEEEE. This CDR3 has 17 amino acids. Trimming stripped 0 bases from V and 0 bases from J, with 12 bases between. The CDR3 sequence is CASSLAGQRATNEKLFF. In DNA form, the CDR3 reads TGTGCCAGCAGCTTGGCCGGACAGCGCGCAACTAATGAAAAACTGTTTTTT.

V is TRBV28 and J is TRBJ1-6, with a weak D call TRBD1 (6 bases). V was clipped by 8 bases and J by 2 bases, with 13 bases between them. Germline V gene sequence: CDR1 MDHEN, CDR2 SYDVKM. The CDR3 totals 15 residues. The CDR3 nucleotides are TGTGCCAGCGGAACAGGGACTACCTATAATTCACCCCTCCACTTT. This encodes CASGTGTTYNSPLHF.

The gene calls are TRBV1 and TRBJ2-2; the table's D call, TRBD2, was not checked against the DNA. TRBV1 is noted as a pseudogene. The CDR3 extends over 16 amino acids. CDR3 DNA: TGCACCAGCAGCCAAGATAGGCGGCATCTCACCGGGGAGCTGTTTTTT. Protein sequence: CTSSQDRRHLTGELFF.

The V and J genes are TRBV5-1 and TRBJ2-7; the D gene is possibly TRBD1 (6 bases). The germline V gene has CDR1 SGHRS and CDR2 YFSETQ. CDR3 length equals 17 residues. V lost 4 bases and J lost 3, with 23 bases in between. CDR3 nucleotide sequence: TGCGCCAGCAGCATTGGACAGTCACGCAGTTCGGACTACGAGCAGTACTTC. This codes for CASSIGQSRSSDYEQYF.

The chain joins TRBV5-6 to TRBJ2-1, with D possibly TRBD1 on 6 matching bases. The V and J ends lost 0 bases and 3 bases respectively, with 13 bases between them. This CDR3 contains 16 residues. Germline assignment: CDR1 SGHDT and CDR2 YYEEEE. CDR3 residues: CASSLGTGTHYNEQFF. The CDR3 nucleotides are TGTGCCAGCAGCTTGGGAACAGGGACCCACTACAATGAGCAGTTCTTC.

The V and J genes are TRBV2 and TRBJ2-1; no reliable D call. V lost 8 bases to trimming and J lost 4 bases, with 12 bases between them. The germline CDR1 and CDR2 sequences are SNHLY and FYNNEI. The CDR3 has 13 amino acids. DNA of the CDR3: TGTGCCAGCTCCCTAAACGGGTACAATGAGCAGTTCTTC. Translated: CASSLNGYNEQFF.

The chain uses TRBV14 and TRBJ2-6, with a possible D match to TRBD1 (6 bases). Germline V gives CDR1 SGHDN, CDR2 FVKESK. This CDR3 has 16 amino acids. V was pared by 1 base and J by 5 bases, with 12 bases between. The CDR3 DNA reads as TGTGCCAGCAGCCAAGCGTCGGGACACAGGGCCAACGTCCTGACTTTC. Its translation is CASSQASGHRANVLTF.

This chain connects TRBV14 to TRBJ1-2; D is perhaps TRBD1 (6 bases). The V end lost 4 bases, the J end lost 8 bases, and 11 bases lay between the germline ends. This CDR3 contains 12 residues. CDR1 is SGHDN and CDR2 is FVKESK in the germline V gene. DNA of the CDR3: TGTGCCAGCAGCCCCGGGGGGGCCGGCTACACCTTC. Amino acids: CASSPGGAGYTF.